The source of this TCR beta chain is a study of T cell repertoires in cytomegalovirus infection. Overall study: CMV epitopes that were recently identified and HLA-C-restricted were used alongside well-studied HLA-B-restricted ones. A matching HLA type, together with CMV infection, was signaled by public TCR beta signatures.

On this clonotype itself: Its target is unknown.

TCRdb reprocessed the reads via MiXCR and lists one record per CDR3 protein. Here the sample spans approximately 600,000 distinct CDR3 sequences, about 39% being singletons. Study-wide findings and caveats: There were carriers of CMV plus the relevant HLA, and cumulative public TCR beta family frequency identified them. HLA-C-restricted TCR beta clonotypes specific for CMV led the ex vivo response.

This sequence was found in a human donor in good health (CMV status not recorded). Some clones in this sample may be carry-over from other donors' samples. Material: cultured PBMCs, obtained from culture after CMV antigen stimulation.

CDR3 DNA sequence: TGCAGCGCAAAGAACACTGAAGCTTTCTTT. Its translation: CSAKNTEAFF. The J gene is TRBJ1-1, the V gene TRBV29-1; D remains unclear. CDR3 length equals 10 residues. The V gene lost 7 bases and the J gene lost 1 base, with 4 bases spanning the gap. In germline, CDR1 is SQVTM, CDR2 ANQGSEA.